This TCR beta chain was captured in a study of CD4 T cells in relation to SARS-CoV-2 and coronaviruses. Comment on this clone: Antigen: not known.

Before the COVID-19 pandemic, during about 2011-2019, CD4+ T cells were taken from unexposed donors. The cells were cultured for 10 days before CD4+ T cells were isolated. Unexposed-donor CD4+ T cells were probed with SARS-CoV-2 S/N and four cold-coronavirus spikes, cells permitting. Clones were sequenced by immunoSEQ multiplex PCR, and TCRdb holds only the in-frame ones, with some missing. Among around 9,700 clones listed, about 81% were seen once. Sequencing was done on a sample of CD4+ T cells from PBMCs, cultured in vitro. The origin of this receptor is a human donor in good health.

CDR3 region: CATSRESTSGYEQYF. In nucleotides, the CDR3 is TGTGCCACCAGCAGGGAATCTACTAGCGGCTACGAGCAGTACTTC. V gene TRBV15 combines with J gene TRBJ2-7; 8 nucleotides line up with TRBD2. The CDR3 has 15 residues. The ends lost 3 bases at V and 3 bases at J; junction bases unmatched: 7. CDR1 is LNHNV, CDR2 YYDKDF, per germline (reference sequence). Combining the CDR3 with reference TRBV15 and TRBJ2-7 gives the whole variable domain DAMVIQNPRYQVTQFGKPVTLSCSQTLNHNVMYWYQQKSSQAPKLLFHYYDKDFNNEADTPDNFQSRRPNTSFCFLDIRSPGLGDTAMYLCATSRESTSGYEQYFGPGTRLTVT.